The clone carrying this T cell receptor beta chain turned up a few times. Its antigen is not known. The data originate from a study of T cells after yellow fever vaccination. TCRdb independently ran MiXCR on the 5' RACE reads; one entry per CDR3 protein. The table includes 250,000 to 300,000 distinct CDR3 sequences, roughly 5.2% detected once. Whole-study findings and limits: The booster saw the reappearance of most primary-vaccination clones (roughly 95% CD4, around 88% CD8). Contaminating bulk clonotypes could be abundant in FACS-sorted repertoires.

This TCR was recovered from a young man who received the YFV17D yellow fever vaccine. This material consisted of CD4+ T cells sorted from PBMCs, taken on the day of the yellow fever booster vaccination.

The CDR3 loop reads CASSKPGQVGYTF. DNA for the CDR3: TGCGCCAGCAGCAAACCGGGCCAAGTGGGCTACACCTTC. The gene calls are TRBV5-1 and TRBJ1-2, with no clear D. Deletions cut 4 bases from V and 8 bases from J, with 15 bases between. The CDR3 loop spans 13 amino acids. In germline, CDR1 is SGHRS, CDR2 YFSETQ. Based on the CDR3 plus reference TRBV5-1 and TRBJ1-2, the full variable domain is KAGVTQTPRYLIKTRGQQVTLSCSPISGHRSVSWYQQTPGQGLQFLFEYFSETQRNKGNFPGRFSGRQFSNSRSEMNVSTLELGDSALYLCASSKPGQVGYTFGSGTRLTVV.